This is a list of T cell receptor beta chains from one sample in a study of tumor-infiltrating lymphocytes in primary liver carcinoma. TCRdb re-derived calls from the multiplex PCR reads in MiXCR, one entry per CDR3 protein. The sample lists around 40,000 distinct CDR3 sequences; about 73% were seen once. The sample comprised liver tumor tissue from sampling region 2. The receptor set was obtained from a man between 40 and 49 years old with primary liver carcinoma and hepatitis B virus infection. Each CDR3 is given with its conserved first and last residue. Fields, in order: D gene, clone size, J gene, V gene, CDR3 DNA, CDR3 protein. The D gene is left open where the match is weak. Only some rows state a clone size, as once, few, many or a class for expanded clones.

NA | NA | TRBJ1-1 | TRBV7-9 | TGTGCCAGCAGCTTAAGCTCAGGGAGGGACACTGAAGTATTCTTT | CASSLSSGRDTEVFF
NA | NA | TRBJ1-5 | TRBV5-6 | TGTGCCAGCAGCTTGGAAGGGGGTCGGGGAGCCAATCAGCCCCGGCATTTT | CASSLEGGRGANQPRHF
NA | many | TRBJ2-2 | TRBV18 | TGTGCCAGCTCAGTGACGGCTACCGGGGAGCTGTTTTTT | CASSVTATGELFF
NA | NA | TRBJ2-3 | TRBV7-8 | TGTGTCAACAGGAACGGGACCGGGTGGGTGGAAGATACGCAGTATTTT | CVNRNGTGWVEDTQYF
NA | NA | TRBJ1-1 | TRBV6-2/TRBV6-3 | TGTGCCAACGGTTACTCGCTGGTTTACCACCACACTGAAGCTTTCTTT | CANGYSLVYHHTEAFF
NA | NA | TRBJ2-7 | TRBV5-6 | TGTACCAACAGCTCCTTGATGGTCTACGAGCAATACTTC | CTNSSLMVYEQYF
NA | many | TRBJ2-3 | TRBV5-1 | TGCGCCAGCAGCTCCGAGGGCAGATCTAGCACAGATACGCAGTATTTT | CASSSEGRSSTDTQYF
NA | NA | TRBJ2-1 | TRBV11-1 | TGTTCCAGCAGGTTACGCGTCTCGAACAATGAGCAGTTCTTC | CSSRLRVSNNEQFF
NA | NA | TRBJ2-1 | TRBV20-1 | TGCAGTGCTGACCACCAGGACCCCGAACTCTTC | CSADHQDPELF
NA | NA | TRBJ2-5 | TRBV29-1 | TGCAGCGTTAGGGCGGGTGAGGGGCAAGAGACCCAGTACTTC | CSVRAGEGQETQYF
NA | NA | TRBJ2-1 | TRBV7-9 | TGTGACAGCAGCTTATCACTCCCTGGTCATGAGCAGTTCTTC | CDSSLSLPGHEQFF
NA | NA | TRBJ1-6 | TRBV11-1 | TGTGCCAGTAGCCAGACACTGGTTACACCCCTCCACTTT | CASSQTLVTPLHF
NA | many | TRBJ2-1 | TRBV5-1 | TGCGCCAGCAGCTCGGGGTTGGCTTCCTACAATGAGCAGTTCTTC | CASSSGLASYNEQFF
NA | NA | TRBJ2-4 | TRBV29-1 | TGCAGTGTTGAAACGAGCGGTGAAGGAGCCAGAAACATACAGTACTTC | CSVETSGEGARNIQYF
NA | NA | TRBJ2-6 | TRBV14 | TGTGCCAGTAGCCAAGTCGCCGGATGCGTCGGGGCTGGGGCCAACGTCCTGACTTTC | CASSQVAGCVGAGANVLTF
NA | many | TRBJ2-7 | TRBV7-8 | TGTGCCAGCAGCTTAGTGAGTAGTAATGCTGCCTACGAGCAGTACTTC | CASSLVSSNAAYEQYF
TRBD2 | NA | TRBJ2-3 | TRBV5-6 | TGTGCCAGCAGCTCCTTGACTAGCCCCGGCAACTTTTTAGGTACGCAGTATTTT | CASSSLTSPGNFLGTQYF
NA | NA | TRBJ1-5 | TRBV4-1 | TGCACCAGCAGCCCCCATGGGAGTAACAATCAGCCCCAGCAATTT | CTSSPHGSNNQPQQF
NA | NA | TRBJ1-1 | TRBV29-1 | TGCAACGTGACCCTGAACACTGAAGCTTTCTTT | CNVTLNTEAFF
NA | NA | TRBJ1-1 | TRBV28 | TGTGCCAGCAGTTCCCGTGTGGGGCGGGCCGAAGCTTTCTTT | CASSSRVGRAEAFF
TRBD1 | few | TRBJ1-2 | TRBV16 | TGTGCCAGCAGCCAAAGAGGAGATCGGACAGGAGGCTACACCTTC | CASSQRGDRTGGYTF
NA | NA | TRBJ2-3 | TRBV5-1 | TGCGCCAGCAGCTTCGGCCATAACACAGATACGCAGTTCTTT | CASSFGHNTDTQFF
NA | NA | TRBJ2-1 | TRBV10-2 | TGCGCCAGCACCGGACAGCCAAGTTACAATGAGCAGTTCTTC | CASTGQPSYNEQFF
TRBD2 | many | TRBJ2-1 | TRBV7-2 | TGTGCCAGCAGCGTACTAGCGGGAGCGGACAATGAGCAGTTCTTC | CASSVLAGADNEQFF
TRBD2 | few | TRBJ2-3 | TRBV5-5 | TGTGCCAGCAGCCCGACCGGGACTAGCGGGAGTGGAAATACACAGTATTTT | CASSPTGTSGSGNTQYF
TRBD2 | NA | TRBJ2-3 | TRBV5-4 | TGTGCCAGCAGCGCCCCCGGGGCTAGCGCTGGGGGGGTTAGGCAGTATTTT | CASSAPGASAGGVRQYF
NA | NA | TRBJ1-1 | TRBV2 | TGTGCCAGAGCGGTCCGGGGCTCAGAGGTCGGTGAAGCTTTCTTT | CARAVRGSEVGEAFF
NA | many | TRBJ2-2 | TRBV30 | TGTGCCTGGAGCCCCGCAGCCGGGCGATTTTCCGGGGAGCTGTTTTTT | CAWSPAAGRFSGELFF
NA | few | TRBJ2-6 | TRBV30 | TGTGCCTGCCCGGACGGTAGCTCTGGGGCCGACGTCCTGGCTTTC | CACPDGSSGADVLAF
NA | NA | TRBJ2-1 | TRBV14 | TGTGCCAGCAGTGCCGTAACGGGATGGGTAAAAAATGAGCAATTCTTC | CASSAVTGWVKNEQFF
TRBD1 | NA | TRBJ1-2 | TRBV5-1 | TGCACCAGCAACCCGGACAGGGGGTCCTATGGCTACACCTTC | CTSNPDRGSYGYTF
NA | NA | TRBJ2-1 | TRBV11-2 | TGTGCCAGCAGCCCGGGACTGACGGGACCCAATGAACAGTTCTTC | CASSPGLTGPNEQFF
NA | NA | TRBJ1-1 | TRBV28 | TGTGTCAACGGTCCTCTTCCCGCCAGGGGGAACACTGAAGCTTTCTTT | CVNGPLPARGNTEAFF
NA | NA | TRBJ1-6 | TRBV5-4 | TGTGCCAGCAGCACCGTAGCGGGGTCGAGGGCTTCACCCCTCCACTTC | CASSTVAGSRASPLHF
NA | NA | TRBJ2-1 | TRBV11-1 | TGTGCAAGCAGTTTAGCTTCCACCTTCCAGTACAATAAGCAGTTCTTC | CASSLASTFQYNKQFF
NA | many | TRBJ2-3 | TRBV11-2 | TGTGCCAGCAGCTTGGGGGGGCGGGGAGATACGCAGTATTTT | CASSLGGRGDTQYF
NA | NA | TRBJ2-6 | TRBV14 | TGTGCCAGCAACCAAGGCACAGCTGGGGCCAACGTCCTGACTTTC | CASNQGTAGANVLTF
NA | NA | TRBJ2-5 | TRBV5-8 | TGTGCCAACAGGACGACGGACGGTAGGCAAGAGAGCAAGTACTTC | CANRTTDGRQESKYF
NA | NA | TRBJ2-7 | TRBV29-1 | TGCAGCGCCATGACTTCTGGGACCGGCACTCCCTACAACCAGTACTTC | CSAMTSGTGTPYNQYF
NA | NA | TRBJ2-7 | TRBV11-2 | TGTGCCAGCAGTTCTAGCAGGAAGTCCTACGAGCAGTACTTC | CASSSSRKSYEQYF
NA | many | TRBJ2-7 | TRBV5-6 | TGTGCCAGCAGCTACCGGACTCCCTACGAGCAGTACTTC | CASSYRTPYEQYF
NA | NA | TRBJ2-1 | TRBV30 | TGTGCCCGGAATAAGGGGGACCACCTAACTGAGCAGTTCTTC | CARNKGDHLTEQFF
TRBD1 | NA | TRBJ1-2 | TRBV12-3/TRBV12-4 | TGTGCCAGCAGTTCCCGAGACAGGGGGGATTACACCTTC | CASSSRDRGDYTF
NA | few | TRBJ2-5 | TRBV7-9 | TGTGTCAGCAGCCCCCTCCGGACAGCCCAAGAGACCCAGTATTTC | CVSSPLRTAQETQYF